This T cell receptor beta chain originates from a study of blood T cell repertoires in COVID-19. The wider study: Donors in the United States, Italy and Spain gave samples during acute or convalescent COVID-19.

Concerning this clone itself: Compared with germline, one end of the junction differs, possibly owing to a read error. Other nucleotide sequences from this sample produce the same CDR3.

CDR1 is LGHNA and CDR2 is YNFKEQ in the germline V gene. This CDR3 has 15 residues. Profiled with immunoSEQ multiplex PCR; TCRdb holds only in-frame clones, not every one. The sample lists fewer than 100,000 clones; 85% were seen once. The chain is built from TRBV4-2 and TRBJ1-5, with D perhaps TRBD1 (5 bases). Material for sequencing was peripheral blood. The TCR sequence derives from a man aged 50-59 years with COVID-19, enrolled during active disease. The CDR3 loop reads CASSQAGGDNQPQHF. DNA of the CDR3: TGTGCCAGTAGCCAAGCGGGAGGGGACAATCAGCCCCAGCATTTT.